This T cell receptor beta chain was observed in a study of T cells in Graves' hyperthyroidism and ophthalmopathy. Broader study findings: The authors' 13 V-J model separated ophthalmopathy from stable hyperthyroidism. The majority of expanded thyroid clonotypes above 0.001 also appeared in blood.

In the case of this clonotype: Antigen specificity is unknown.

The CDR3 spans 13 residues. Germline values: CDR1 SGHTA, CDR2 FQGNSA. Trimming took 5 bases from V and 10 from J, leaving 12 bases between them. Absent ophthalmopathy progression within 18 months defined stable Graves' hyperthyroidism. The study excluded patients with uncontrolled infection, other autoimmune disease, pregnancy or lactation. Amplification targeted TCR beta CDR3 regions from RNA transcripts. RT-PCR in the first round (using the HTBI primer set) targeted the TCR CDR3. MiXCR, run by TCRdb on the multiplex PCR reads, gives a single entry per CDR3 protein. This sample has roughly 420,000 distinct CDR3 sequences, with 15% to 19% found just once.

This receptor was taken from a woman younger than 30 with Graves' hyperthyroidism. Sequencing was performed on blood. The chain is built from TRBV7-2 and TRBJ1-6, with a tentative D call TRBD1 (5 bases). CDR3 in DNA: TGTGCCAGCAGCCCCGAGGGGAGATCACCCCTCCACTTT. It is translated as CASSPEGRSPLHF.